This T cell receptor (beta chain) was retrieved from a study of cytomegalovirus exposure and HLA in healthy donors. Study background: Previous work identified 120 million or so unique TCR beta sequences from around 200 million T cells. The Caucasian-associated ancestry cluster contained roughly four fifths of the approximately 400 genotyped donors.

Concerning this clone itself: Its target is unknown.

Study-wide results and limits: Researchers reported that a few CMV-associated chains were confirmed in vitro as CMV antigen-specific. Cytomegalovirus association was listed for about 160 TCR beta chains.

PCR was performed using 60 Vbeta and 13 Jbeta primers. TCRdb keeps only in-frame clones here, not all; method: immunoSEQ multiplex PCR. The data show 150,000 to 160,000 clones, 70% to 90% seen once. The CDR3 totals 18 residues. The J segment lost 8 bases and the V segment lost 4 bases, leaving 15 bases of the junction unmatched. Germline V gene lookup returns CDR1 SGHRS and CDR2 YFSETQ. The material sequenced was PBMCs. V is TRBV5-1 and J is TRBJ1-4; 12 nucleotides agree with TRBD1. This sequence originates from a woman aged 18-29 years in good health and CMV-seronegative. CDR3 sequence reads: CASSRVGQGAVSREKLFF. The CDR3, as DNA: TGCGCCAGCAGCCGGGTGGGACAGGGGGCTGTCTCAAGGGAAAAACTGTTTTTT.